Reported below is one TCR beta chain. The data derive from a study of blood T cells in healthy people across ages. The CDR3 loop spans 13 amino acids. Germline-derived CDR1 and CDR2 are MNHNS and SASEGT. Trimming took 2 bases from V and 5 from J, leaving 9 bases between them. A sample-barcoded 5' primer and a J-beta primer mix were used in a second PCR of roughly 6 to 12 cycles. TCRdb reprocessed the 5' RACE reads via MiXCR and lists one record per CDR3 protein. This sample has approximately 1,000,000 distinct CDR3 sequences, with 35% to 40% found just once. V gene TRBV6-1 combines with J gene TRBJ1-1; unclear D gene. Sequenced material: blood. The receptor comes from a man aged 18 to 30 in good health. CDR3 DNA sequence: TGTGCCAGCAGTGAAACTGAGTGGACTGAAGCTTTCTTT. It translates to CASSETEWTEAFF.